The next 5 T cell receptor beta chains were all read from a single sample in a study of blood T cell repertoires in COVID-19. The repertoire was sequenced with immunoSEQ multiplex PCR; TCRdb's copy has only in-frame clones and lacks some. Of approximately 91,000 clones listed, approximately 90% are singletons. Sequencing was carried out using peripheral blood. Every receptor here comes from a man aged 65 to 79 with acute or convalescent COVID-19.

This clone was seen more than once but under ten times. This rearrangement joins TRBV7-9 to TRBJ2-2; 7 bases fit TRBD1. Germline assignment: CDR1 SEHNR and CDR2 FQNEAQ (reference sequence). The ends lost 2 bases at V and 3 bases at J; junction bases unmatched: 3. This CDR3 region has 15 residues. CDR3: CASSLPGQDTGELFF. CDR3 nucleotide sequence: TGTGCCAGCAGCTTACCAGGACAGGACACCGGGGAGCTGTTTTTT. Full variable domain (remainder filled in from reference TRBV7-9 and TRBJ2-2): DTGVSQNPRHKITKRGQNVTFRCDPISEHNRLYWYRQTLGQGPEFLTYFQNEAQLEKSRLLSDRFSAERPKGSFSTLEIQRTEQGDSAMYLCASSLPGQDTGELFFGEGSRLTVL.

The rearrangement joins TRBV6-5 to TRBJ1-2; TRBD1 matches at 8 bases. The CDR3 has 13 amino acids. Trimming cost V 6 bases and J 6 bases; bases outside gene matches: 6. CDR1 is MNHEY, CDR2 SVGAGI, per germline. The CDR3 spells CASSLTGEDGYTF. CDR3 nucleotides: TGTGCCAGCAGCCTGACAGGGGAGGATGGCTACACCTTC.

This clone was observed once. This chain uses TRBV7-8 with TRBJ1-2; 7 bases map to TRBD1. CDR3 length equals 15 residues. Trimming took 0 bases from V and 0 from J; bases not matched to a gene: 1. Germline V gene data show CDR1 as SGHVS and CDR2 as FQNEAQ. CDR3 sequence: CASSLAQGANYGYTF. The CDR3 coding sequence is TGTGCCAGCAGCTTAGCCCAGGGGGCTAACTATGGCTACACCTTC.

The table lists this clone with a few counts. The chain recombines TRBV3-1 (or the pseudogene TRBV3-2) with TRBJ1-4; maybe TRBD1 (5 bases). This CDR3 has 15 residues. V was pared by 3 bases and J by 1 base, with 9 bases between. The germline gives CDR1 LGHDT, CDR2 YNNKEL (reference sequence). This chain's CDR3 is CASSQWRGTNEKLFF. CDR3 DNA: TGTGCCAGCAGCCAGTGGAGGGGAACTAATGAAAAACTGTTTTTT.

The CDR3 protein is CARGGATGYGYTF. In nucleotides, the CDR3 is TGTGCCAGAGGGGGCGCGACGGGCTATGGCTACACCTTC. The chain couples TRBV6-5 to TRBJ1-2; 7 bases are a match to TRBD1. Germline assignment: CDR1 MNHEY and CDR2 SVGAGI. CDR3 length equals 13 residues. After removal of 9 bases from V and 4 bases from J, the junction contained 8 bases not matched to a gene.